This is a list of T cell receptor beta chains from one sample in a study of T cell responses to AZD1222 COVID-19 vaccine. This table comes from immunoSEQ multiplex PCR, and its TCRdb copy is limited to in-frame clones, with some not included. The top ten hold 4.5% to 6% of the sample, which has around 88,000 clones, roughly 88% seen once. Sequencing was performed on peripheral blood, taken on day 0 of AZD1222 vaccination. These receptors all stem from an adult in good health. The CDR3 runs from the conserved cysteine through the conserved F or W. Fields, in order: D gene, V gene, clone size, J gene, CDR3 protein, CDR3 DNA. The D gene is left open where the match is weak. The size field is filled for only some rows; it gives once, few, many or a size class.

d_call: TRBD1; v_call: TRBV7-2; clone_size: NA; j_call: TRBJ2-7; cdr3_aa: CASSPSGTGGYEQYF; cdr3_nt: TGTGCCAGCAGCCCGTCTGGGACAGGGGGCTACGAGCAGTACTTC
d_call: NA; v_call: TRBV29-1; clone_size: NA; j_call: TRBJ1-2; cdr3_aa: CSVGAANYGYTF; cdr3_nt: TGCAGCGTTGGGGCAGCAAACTATGGCTACACCTTC
d_call: TRBD2; v_call: TRBV28; clone_size: NA; j_call: TRBJ2-7; cdr3_aa: CASSPPTSAGVYEQYF; cdr3_nt: TGTGCCAGCAGTCCACCCACCTCGGCGGGAGTTTACGAGCAGTACTTC
d_call: NA; v_call: TRBV12-3/TRBV12-4; clone_size: once; j_call: TRBJ1-1; cdr3_aa: CATSRGHTEAFF; cdr3_nt: TGTGCAACCTCTCGGGGACACACTGAAGCTTTCTTT
d_call: TRBD1; v_call: TRBV2; clone_size: NA; j_call: TRBJ2-7; cdr3_aa: CACRQGGYEQYF; cdr3_nt: TGTGCCTGTAGACAGGGTGGCTACGAGCAGTACTTC
d_call: NA; v_call: TRBV4-2; clone_size: NA; j_call: TRBJ2-2; cdr3_aa: CASSQVSYGDTGELFF; cdr3_nt: TGTGCCAGCAGCCAAGTTTCATACGGTGACACCGGGGAGCTGTTTTTT
d_call: TRBD2; v_call: TRBV3-1/TRBV3-2; clone_size: once; j_call: TRBJ2-7; cdr3_aa: CASSQGTSGVYEQYF; cdr3_nt: TGTGCCAGCAGCCAAGGGACTAGCGGGGTCTACGAGCAGTACTTC
d_call: NA; v_call: TRBV5-1; clone_size: NA; j_call: TRBJ1-5; cdr3_aa: CASSLRPDSNQPQHF; cdr3_nt: TGCGCCAGCAGCTTGAGGCCCGATAGCAATCAGCCCCAGCATTTT
d_call: NA; v_call: TRBV5-1; clone_size: NA; j_call: TRBJ2-3; cdr3_aa: CASSPPGAGGTDTQYF; cdr3_nt: TGCGCCAGCAGCCCTCCTGGGGCAGGGGGCACAGATACGCAGTATTTT
d_call: NA; v_call: TRBV30; clone_size: NA; j_call: TRBJ2-5; cdr3_aa: CAWSRGRTQETQYF; cdr3_nt: TGTGCCTGGAGTAGAGGACGGACCCAAGAGACCCAGTACTTC
d_call: NA; v_call: TRBV29-1; clone_size: NA; j_call: TRBJ1-5; cdr3_aa: CSVRQGYQPQHF; cdr3_nt: TGCAGCGTTCGGCAGGGATATCAGCCCCAGCATTTT
d_call: TRBD1; v_call: TRBV9; clone_size: NA; j_call: TRBJ2-7; cdr3_aa: CASSVTGTAQYEQYF; cdr3_nt: TGTGCCAGCAGCGTAACAGGGACAGCTCAATACGAGCAGTACTTC
d_call: NA; v_call: TRBV28; clone_size: few; j_call: TRBJ1-4; cdr3_aa: CASRSEINEKLFF; cdr3_nt: TGTGCCAGCAGATCGGAGATTAATGAAAAACTGTTTTTT
d_call: NA; v_call: TRBV4-1; clone_size: NA; j_call: TRBJ2-2; cdr3_aa: CASSQRVDTGELFF; cdr3_nt: TGCGCCAGCAGCCAGAGAGTTGACACCGGGGAGCTGTTTTTT
d_call: NA; v_call: TRBV28; clone_size: NA; j_call: TRBJ1-1; cdr3_aa: CASSSPQPKAFF; cdr3_nt: TGTGCCAGCAGTTCTCCACAGCCTAAAGCTTTCTTT
d_call: NA; v_call: TRBV9; clone_size: NA; j_call: TRBJ2-7; cdr3_aa: CASSGDSYEQYF; cdr3_nt: TGTGCCAGCAGCGGAGACTCCTACGAGCAGTACTTC
d_call: TRBD2; v_call: TRBV30; clone_size: NA; j_call: TRBJ2-1; cdr3_aa: CAWSVSSGRAYNEQFF; cdr3_nt: TGTGCCTGGAGTGTTTCTAGCGGGAGGGCCTACAATGAGCAGTTCTTC
d_call: NA; v_call: TRBV2; clone_size: NA; j_call: TRBJ1-1; cdr3_aa: CASSTTWGADTEAFF; cdr3_nt: TGTGCCAGCAGTACCACATGGGGGGCGGACACTGAAGCTTTCTTT
d_call: TRBD1; v_call: TRBV27; clone_size: NA; j_call: TRBJ2-1; cdr3_aa: CASMGQGGLGEQFF; cdr3_nt: TGTGCCAGCATGGGACAGGGGGGTTTGGGTGAGCAGTTCTTC
d_call: TRBD1; v_call: TRBV6-5; clone_size: NA; j_call: TRBJ1-5; cdr3_aa: CASSHRGSGNQPQHF; cdr3_nt: TGTGCCAGCAGTCACAGGGGATCCGGCAATCAGCCCCAGCATTTT
d_call: NA; v_call: TRBV6-4; clone_size: NA; j_call: TRBJ2-1; cdr3_aa: CASSVQAGRVGYNEQFF; cdr3_nt: TGTGCCAGCAGTGTTCAGGCCGGCAGGGTGGGCTACAATGAGCAGTTCTTC
d_call: TRBD2; v_call: TRBV19; clone_size: NA; j_call: TRBJ2-1; cdr3_aa: CASTTPGTTNNEQFF; cdr3_nt: TGTGCCAGTACCACCCCCGGGACTACCAACAATGAGCAGTTCTTC
d_call: NA; v_call: TRBV30; clone_size: NA; j_call: TRBJ1-1; cdr3_aa: CAWTWDTEAFF; cdr3_nt: TGTGCCTGGACGTGGGACACTGAAGCTTTCTTT
d_call: TRBD1; v_call: TRBV6-5; clone_size: NA; j_call: TRBJ1-2; cdr3_aa: CASRGQGAGNYGYTF; cdr3_nt: TGTGCCAGCAGGGGACAGGGGGCAGGTAACTATGGCTACACCTTC
d_call: NA; v_call: TRBV9; clone_size: once; j_call: TRBJ2-6; cdr3_aa: CASSVTASGANVLTF; cdr3_nt: TGTGCCAGCAGCGTCACAGCCTCTGGGGCCAACGTCCTGACTTTC
d_call: TRBD2; v_call: TRBV11-2; clone_size: NA; j_call: TRBJ2-1; cdr3_aa: CASSPRPGSSGPHNEQFF; cdr3_nt: TGTGCCAGCAGCCCCAGGCCGGGTTCTAGCGGGCCACACAATGAGCAGTTCTTC
d_call: TRBD2; v_call: TRBV7-9; clone_size: NA; j_call: TRBJ2-7; cdr3_aa: CASRSSGRTEQYF; cdr3_nt: TGTGCCAGCAGGTCAAGCGGGAGGACTGAGCAGTACTTC
d_call: TRBD1; v_call: TRBV7-6; clone_size: NA; j_call: TRBJ2-1; cdr3_aa: CASSLAGQGSYNEQFF; cdr3_nt: TGTGCCAGCAGCTTAGCCGGACAGGGCTCCTACAATGAGCAGTTCTTC
d_call: TRBD2; v_call: TRBV9; clone_size: NA; j_call: TRBJ2-1; cdr3_aa: CASSDGLAEGEQFF; cdr3_nt: TGTGCCAGCAGCGATGGACTAGCGGAGGGTGAGCAGTTCTTC
d_call: NA; v_call: TRBV20-1; clone_size: NA; j_call: TRBJ2-7; cdr3_aa: CSARQTYEQYF; cdr3_nt: TGCAGTGCTAGACAGACTTACGAGCAGTACTTC
d_call: NA; v_call: TRBV5-6; clone_size: NA; j_call: TRBJ2-2; cdr3_aa: CASSAKGLVLGTGELFF; cdr3_nt: TGTGCCAGCAGCGCTAAGGGACTTGTCCTTGGGACCGGGGAGCTGTTTTTT
d_call: NA; v_call: TRBV6-2/TRBV6-3; clone_size: NA; j_call: TRBJ2-7; cdr3_aa: CASSFDQKQYF; cdr3_nt: TGTGCCAGCAGTTTTGACCAGAAGCAGTACTTC
d_call: NA; v_call: TRBV9; clone_size: NA; j_call: TRBJ2-5; cdr3_aa: CASSVSSKGPRETQYF; cdr3_nt: TGTGCCAGCAGCGTATCCTCTAAGGGTCCAAGAGAGACCCAGTACTTC
d_call: TRBD2; v_call: TRBV28; clone_size: NA; j_call: TRBJ2-1; cdr3_aa: CASSLRGLAGAYNEQFF; cdr3_nt: TGTGCCAGCAGCTTAAGAGGACTAGCGGGAGCTTACAATGAGCAGTTCTTC
d_call: NA; v_call: TRBV6-1; clone_size: NA; j_call: TRBJ1-5; cdr3_aa: CASSGDRYNQPQHF; cdr3_nt: TGTGCCAGCAGTGGCGACAGGTACAATCAGCCCCAGCATTTT
d_call: TRBD2; v_call: TRBV4-2; clone_size: NA; j_call: TRBJ2-1; cdr3_aa: CASSTSGTYNEQFF; cdr3_nt: TGTGCCAGCAGTACTAGCGGAACATACAATGAGCAGTTCTTC
d_call: TRBD1; v_call: TRBV7-3; clone_size: NA; j_call: TRBJ1-1; cdr3_aa: CASSPYAGQGNTEAFF; cdr3_nt: TGTGCCAGCAGCCCCTATGCGGGACAGGGGAACACTGAAGCTTTCTTT
d_call: NA; v_call: TRBV30; clone_size: few; j_call: TRBJ1-1; cdr3_aa: CAWSVWGTERNTEAFF; cdr3_nt: TGTGCCTGGAGTGTATGGGGGACGGAGCGGAACACTGAAGCTTTCTTT
d_call: TRBD2; v_call: TRBV28; clone_size: few; j_call: TRBJ2-2; cdr3_aa: CASSLWTSGNTGELFF; cdr3_nt: TGTGCCAGCAGTTTATGGACTAGCGGGAACACCGGGGAGCTGTTTTTT
d_call: NA; v_call: TRBV27; clone_size: few; j_call: TRBJ1-5; cdr3_aa: CASSSRSYQPQHF; cdr3_nt: TGTGCCAGCAGTTCCCGGAGCTATCAGCCCCAGCATTTT
d_call: NA; v_call: TRBV6-1; clone_size: NA; j_call: TRBJ1-1; cdr3_aa: CASSEGGRFTEAFF; cdr3_nt: TGTGCCAGCAGTGAAGGTGGGCGGTTTACTGAAGCTTTCTTT
d_call: NA; v_call: TRBV28; clone_size: NA; j_call: TRBJ1-3; cdr3_aa: CASSFLGGAGNTIYF; cdr3_nt: TGTGCCAGCAGTTTTTTGGGGGGAGCTGGAAACACCATATATTTT
d_call: NA; v_call: TRBV18; clone_size: once; j_call: TRBJ2-1; cdr3_aa: CASSPKWVHLTGSYNEQFF; cdr3_nt: TGTGCCAGCTCACCAAAATGGGTTCACCTTACGGGCTCCTACAATGAGCAGTTCTTC
d_call: NA; v_call: TRBV6-5; clone_size: NA; j_call: TRBJ2-1; cdr3_aa: CASSSDLDLGPDEQFF; cdr3_nt: TGTGCCAGCAGTTCCGATCTAGATTTGGGTCCGGATGAGCAGTTCTTC
d_call: NA; v_call: TRBV19; clone_size: NA; j_call: TRBJ1-2; cdr3_aa: CASSIPFSYGYTF; cdr3_nt: TGTGCCAGTAGTATTCCGTTTTCCTATGGCTACACCTTC
d_call: NA; v_call: TRBV5-4; clone_size: NA; j_call: TRBJ2-3; cdr3_aa: CASSLGTMAGTDTQYF; cdr3_nt: TGTGCCAGCAGCTTGGGGACAATGGCAGGCACAGATACGCAGTATTTT
d_call: NA; v_call: TRBV5-1; clone_size: few; j_call: TRBJ1-1; cdr3_aa: CASSLGPSNTEAFF; cdr3_nt: TGCGCCAGCAGCTTAGGTCCGTCGAACACTGAAGCTTTCTTT
d_call: NA; v_call: TRBV28; clone_size: NA; j_call: TRBJ2-2; cdr3_aa: CASRPVHTGELFF; cdr3_nt: TGTGCCAGCCGCCCGGTCCACACCGGGGAGCTGTTTTTT
d_call: NA; v_call: TRBV2; clone_size: NA; j_call: TRBJ1-3; cdr3_aa: CASSEGRRRNTIYF; cdr3_nt: TGTGCCAGCAGTGAAGGTCGGCGACGAAACACCATATATTTT
d_call: TRBD2; v_call: TRBV2; clone_size: once; j_call: TRBJ2-4; cdr3_aa: CASSQTSGIAKNIQYF; cdr3_nt: TGTGCCAGCAGTCAGACTAGCGGGATAGCCAAAAACATTCAGTACTTC
d_call: NA; v_call: TRBV7-2; clone_size: NA; j_call: TRBJ2-7; cdr3_aa: CASSLRTMPLSEQYF; cdr3_nt: TGTGCCAGCAGCTTGAGGACTATGCCGTTATCTGAGCAGTACTTC
d_call: TRBD1; v_call: TRBV30; clone_size: NA; j_call: TRBJ2-7; cdr3_aa: CAWKGTGVSEQYF; cdr3_nt: TGTGCCTGGAAGGGGACAGGGGTATCCGAGCAGTACTTC
d_call: NA; v_call: TRBV18; clone_size: NA; j_call: TRBJ1-2; cdr3_aa: CASSIHGDPTANYYGYTF; cdr3_nt: TGTGCCAGCTCCATCCACGGGGACCCCACCGCGAACTACTATGGCTACACCTTC
d_call: NA; v_call: TRBV15; clone_size: NA; j_call: TRBJ1-2; cdr3_aa: CATSREGLANYGYTF; cdr3_nt: TGTGCCACCAGCAGAGAGGGCTTAGCTAACTATGGCTACACCTTC
d_call: NA; v_call: TRBV28; clone_size: NA; j_call: TRBJ2-5; cdr3_aa: CASWRTGVGETQYF; cdr3_nt: TGTGCCAGCTGGAGAACCGGAGTTGGGGAGACCCAGTACTTC
d_call: NA; v_call: TRBV11-2; clone_size: NA; j_call: TRBJ2-2; cdr3_aa: CASSLSARGEKLFF; cdr3_nt: TGTGCCAGCAGCTTGTCCGCGAGGGGGGAGAAGCTGTTTTTT
d_call: NA; v_call: TRBV28; clone_size: NA; j_call: TRBJ1-2; cdr3_aa: CASSSPTTANGYTF; cdr3_nt: TGTGCCAGCAGTAGTCCAACGACAGCTAATGGCTACACCTTC
d_call: TRBD1; v_call: TRBV5-1; clone_size: NA; j_call: TRBJ1-4; cdr3_aa: CASSGGQVELGNEKLFF; cdr3_nt: TGCGCCAGCAGCGGGGGACAGGTGGAGTTGGGAAATGAAAAACTGTTTTTT